The 18 T cell receptor beta chains below all came from one sample that was sequenced in a study of blood T cell repertoires in COVID-19 (dated by TCRdb to 2020 to 2022). The receptor library was made with the immunoSEQ multiplex PCR assay. This is the immuneACCESS table as TCRdb keeps it, with only in-frame sequences that have V and J called. A part of the clones is gone; compared with another copy, unresolved V genes explain less than half, and the rest is unexplained. This sample has approximately 300,000 clones in its table, and roughly nine tenths of those were observed once. 1.5% to 2% of the sample lies in the top ten. The sequenced sample was peripheral blood. These receptors were taken from a woman in her 30s with COVID-19, enrolled during active disease.

The chain has TRBV5-4 and TRBJ1-2, with D maybe TRBD1 (6 bases). Germline V lookup: CDR1 SGHNT, CDR2 YYREEE (reference sequence). The CDR3 loop spans 14 amino acids. Trimming shortened V by 1 base and J by 8 bases, and 15 bases separated the two germline ends. The CDR3 reads CASSLTYRDGGYTF. The CDR3 DNA sequence: TGTGCCAGCAGCTTGACTTACAGGGATGGGGGCTACACCTTC.

With regard to this clone: Other DNA sequences in this sample translate to the same CDR3. The chain employs TRBV7-9 and TRBJ1-1; 7 bases agree with TRBD1. V was pared by 4 bases and J by 1 base, with 3 bases of the junction left unmatched. Germline V gene lookup returns CDR1 SEHNR and CDR2 FQNEAQ (reference sequence). The CDR3 loop spans 14 amino acids. The CDR3 DNA reads TGTGCCAGCAGCTCCGGGACAGCGAACACTGAAGCTTTCTTT. This codes for CASSSGTANTEAFF.

The rearrangement joins TRBV19 to TRBJ1-5, with D perhaps TRBD1 (6 bases). Per germline, CDR1 LNHDA and CDR2 SQIVND (reference sequence). The V end lost 1 base, the J end lost 5 bases, and 12 bases lay between the germline ends. The CDR3 sequence is 15 residues long. The CDR3 sequence: CASSIGSRGYQPQHF. As DNA, the CDR3 is TGTGCCAGTAGTATAGGATCCAGGGGTTATCAGCCCCAGCATTTT.

V usage is TRBV19 and J usage is TRBJ2-1; D perhaps matches TRBD2 (5 bases). The CDR3 sequence is 14 residues long. Germline V gene lookup returns CDR1 LNHDA and CDR2 SQIVND (reference sequence). V was pared by 5 bases and J by 5 bases, with 13 bases between. The CDR3, as DNA: TGTGCCAGTAGTGAGGGTTCCCTAAACAATGAGCAGTTCTTC. The encoded protein is CASSEGSLNNEQFF.

This clone has just a few counts. The CDR3 coding sequence is TGTGCCAGTATAGCTGGAAGCTCTGGGGCCAACGTCCTGACTTTC. This codes for CASIAGSSGANVLTF. This rearrangement joins TRBV6-5 to TRBJ2-6; no clear D gene. Looked up from germline, CDR1 is MNHEY and CDR2 is SVGAGI. V shed 9 bases and J shed 0 bases, with 12 bases lying between them. This CDR3 is built from 15 residues.

The rearrangement joins TRBV6-4 to TRBJ1-6; TRBD1 aligns across 7 bases. The CDR3 runs 13 residues. CDR1 and CDR2 (germline): MRHNA, SNTAGT. Trimming removed 6 bases from V and 6 bases from J; junction bases left unmatched: 2. The CDR3 DNA reads as TGTGCCAGCAGCCGGGACAGTAATTCACCCCTCCACTTT. Translated: CASSRDSNSPLHF.

V gene TRBV27 combines with J gene TRBJ1-6; a weak D match, TRBD1 (6 bases). Looked up from germline, CDR1 is MNHEY and CDR2 is SMNVEV (reference sequence). Trimming took 4 bases from V and 6 from J, leaving 16 bases between them. The CDR3 consists of 16 residues. This chain's CDR3 is CASSSTGSATNSPLHF. DNA for the CDR3: TGTGCCAGCAGTTCTACAGGGTCCGCAACTAATTCACCCCTCCACTTT.

V and J are TRBV6-6 and TRBJ2-7; 7 bases map to TRBD1. Trimming removed 3 bases from V and 6 bases from J; junction bases left unmatched: 8. There are 14 residues in the CDR3. Looked up from germline, CDR1 is MNHNY and CDR2 is SVGAGI (reference sequence). CDR3 region: CASSYGGQQVEQYV. CDR3 coding DNA: TGTGCCAGCAGTTATGGGGGACAGCAAGTCGAGCAGTACGTC.

The rearrangement links TRBV6-1 to TRBJ1-5; 7 nucleotides line up with TRBD1. This CDR3 region has 15 residues. In germline, CDR1 is MNHNS, CDR2 SASEGT. V shed 1 base and J 3 bases; nucleotides not matched to a gene: 3. For the CDR3, the DNA is TGTGCCAGCAGTGAAGGCGGGACAGACAATCAGCCCCAGCATTTT. It is translated as CASSEGGTDNQPQHF.

The gene calls are TRBV3-1 (or the pseudogene TRBV3-2) and TRBJ1-2; D remains ambiguous. V was pared by 3 bases and J by 8 bases, with 28 bases between. The germline V gene has CDR1 LGHDT and CDR2 YNNKEL (reference sequence). The CDR3 loop spans 18 amino acids. CDR3 in amino acids: CASSQSGSRSREKGGYTF. CDR3 DNA: TGTGCCAGCAGCCAGTCTGGGAGCAGGTCGAGAGAAAAAGGGGGCTACACCTTC.

The rearrangement links TRBV6-5 to TRBJ1-2; 9 nucleotides align to TRBD1. Germline CDR1 MNHEY, CDR2 SVGAGI. This CDR3 spans 15 amino acids. Trimming cost V 2 bases and J 8 bases; bases outside gene matches: 9. CDR3 sequence: CASSYGDRVVEGYTF. The CDR3 DNA reads as TGTGCCAGCAGTTACGGGGACAGGGTGGTAGAGGGCTACACCTTC.

This chain connects TRBV7-8 to TRBJ1-5; D gene unclear. CDR3 length: 15 residues. Germline loops: CDR1 SGHVS, CDR2 FQNEAQ. Between the trimmed V and J ends, which lost 1 base and 4 bases, there was a span of 11 bases. The CDR3 loop is CASSLVANGNQPQHF. DNA of the CDR3: TGTGCCAGCAGCTTAGTAGCTAATGGGAATCAGCCCCAGCATTTT.

The rearrangement joins TRBV7-9 to TRBJ2-1; 12 nucleotides align to TRBD1. CDR3 size: 15 residues. Germline CDR1 and CDR2: SEHNR and FQNEAQ (reference sequence). J lost 8 bases, V lost 6 bases, and 8 bases had no gene match. CDR3 sequence reads: CASSPWDRGLHEQFF. CDR3 nucleotides: TGTGCCAGCAGTCCCTGGGACAGGGGGCTTCATGAGCAGTTCTTC.

The chain employs TRBV5-1 and TRBJ2-1; 14 bases fit TRBD2. This CDR3 comprises 15 residues. CDR1 and CDR2 (germline): SGHRS, YFSETQ. Trimming at V came to 3 bases and at J to 9 bases, leaving 5 bases not matched to a gene. CDR3 nucleotide sequence: TGCGCCAGCAGCTCCGGACTAGCGGGGGGCGGTGAGCAGTTCTTC. It is translated as CASSSGLAGGGEQFF.

The DNA for the CDR3 is TGTGCCATCCGGCACGGGACAGCCACCTATGGCTACACCTTC. Its protein product is CAIRHGTATYGYTF. V usage is TRBV10-3 and J usage is TRBJ1-2, with TRBD1 matching over 7 bases. This CDR3 has 14 residues. With V trimmed by 8 bases and J by 4 bases, 10 bases remained unmatched. CDR1 and CDR2 from the germline V gene are ENHRY and SYGVKD.

The rearrangement links TRBV30 to TRBJ1-2; D is unclear. CDR3 length: 16 residues. Trimming cost V 3 bases and J 5 bases, with 22 bases left between them. The germline V gene has CDR1 GTSNPN and CDR2 SVGIG (reference sequence). The CDR3, as DNA: TGTGCCTGGAGAGCCGGGGTGGGGTTGAAAGTTTATGGCTACACCTTC. It translates to CAWRAGVGLKVYGYTF.

In DNA form, the CDR3 reads TGTGCCAGCAGCGCACCCACAGGCGGGGCGGGACGGATTCAGTACTTC. Translated, it gives CASSAPTGGAGRIQYF. The V gene is TRBV7-9, the J gene TRBJ2-4; possibly TRBD2 for D (6 bases). Looked up from germline, CDR1 is SEHNR and CDR2 is FQNEAQ (reference sequence). The CDR3 is made up of 16 amino acids. V was pared by 5 bases and J by 10 bases, with 24 bases between.

The J gene is TRBJ1-1, the V gene TRBV29-1, with D perhaps matching TRBD1 (6 bases). Germline V gives CDR1 SQVTM, CDR2 ANQGSEA. Trimming cost V 8 bases and J 1 base, with 20 bases left between them. The CDR3 spans 15 residues. In DNA form, the CDR3 reads TGCAGCTCCTTACGAACCGGGACACCGAACACTGAAGCTTTCTTT. It specifies CSSLRTGTPNTEAFF.